The entry that follows covers one T cell receptor beta chain sequence. The target of this receptor is not known. Per-nucleotide qualities are absent, and no much larger clonotype sits a single base away. The CDR3 measures 13 amino acids from cysteine to phenylalanine. CDR3 DNA is the only sequence kept; it has 39 bases, read in frame from the first base. CDR1 and CDR2, per the germline V gene, are ENHRY and SYGVKD. In total, roughly 670 healthy bone marrow donors made up the cohort. Cohort members were all nominally healthy when sampled, although unrecorded immune exposures were likely present. The donor tested CMV seropositive, placing the donor among the roughly 270 seropositive members of the cohort. Each donor provided a peripheral blood sample, and peripheral blood mononuclear cells were used for TCR beta sequencing. Genomic DNA was extracted from the blood cell samples with the Qiagen DNeasy Blood Extraction Kit.

The library was obtained by the immunoSEQ multiplex PCR assay. The multiplex PCR relied on a mix of 60 forward primers for TCR Vbeta segments and 13 reverse primers for TCR Jbeta segments. The CDR3 region of rearranged TCR beta genes was amplified from genomic DNA with a multiplex PCR assay. On the Illumina HiSeq System, the amplified TCR beta libraries were sequenced as 87-base-pair reads. As for the authors' bioinformatics: In a later analysis, tens of millions of unique TCR beta chains were counted across the approximately 620 repertoires, and roughly 11 million of these chains were shared by at least two donors. To remove PCR and sequencing errors, raw reads were error-corrected and collapsed into unique sequences using a nearest-neighbor algorithm that merged closely related sequences. CDR3 sequences were aligned to IMGT reference sequences to assign V, D and J gene segments. For a sequence to be retained, a match of at least six nucleotides was required to both a V gene segment and a J gene segment. A rearrangement was called productive if the CDR3 had no stop codons and remained in frame with V and J, and every other rearrangement was called non-productive. Following IMGT convention, CDR3 was defined as the stretch from the second conserved V-encoded cysteine to the conserved J-encoded phenylalanine. Sequences without an unambiguous match to a single V gene segment were excluded from the earlier analysis of approximately 600 of the donors. An earlier analysis of fewer than 750 of the donors called V segments functional above 56.7% productive rearrangements and segregating when the between-donor standard deviation exceeded 5%. A statistical classification framework was built for diagnosing cytomegalovirus status from the catalog of TCR beta chain sequences. In a later analysis, V and J genes were assigned by comparing TCR nucleotide sequences against IMGT/GENE-DB human TR gene sequences. A later analysis assigned CDR3 sequences and most-parsimonious VDJ recombination scenarios with the TCRdist pipeline. A later analysis defined each TCR beta chain by its CDR3 amino acid sequence plus V-gene family, and excluded reads lacking a unique V-gene family. To address suspected cross-contamination and a sequencing artifact, a later analysis removed under 600 highly shared, low-generation-probability nucleotide sequences. In a later analysis, a clonal expansion index for each public chain was calculated from normalized within-repertoire ranks of inferred template counts. In a later analysis, generation probabilities were computed with a VDJ recombination model fitted to out-of-frame rearrangements, and the resulting probabilities were checked against IGoR. In a later analysis, TCR-TCR, TCR-HLA and TCR-CMV co-occurrence was scored with hypergeometric tests, and a repertoire-size bias correction was applied to TCR pairs. To estimate false discovery rates, a later analysis permuted the HLA or CMV assignments 20 times. In a later analysis, co-occurring TCRs were grouped using DBSCAN, and TCRdist sequence similarity was added for clustering within HLA-allele-positive subsets. Repertoires with fewer than 30,000 or more than 120,000 public chains, plus five repertoires with anomalous nucleotide sharing, were excluded from co-occurrence clustering. Sourced from immuneACCESS, this table was stored by TCRdb with only in-frame sequences that have V and J called. A share of the clones is absent; for the studies checked, an unresolved V gene accounts for under half, and the remainder has no known explanation. V, J and clone size are taken as reported in that table, and D and trimming were inferred from the DNA itself. This sample gives over 100,000 clones in total; 76% of them show up just once. The top ten constitute roughly 4.9% of the sample.

These data belong to a study of cytomegalovirus exposure and HLA in healthy donors (dated by TCRdb to about 2017). A note on the overall study: In an earlier analysis of approximately 640 of the donors, 276 Gb of sequence data and 117 million unique TCR beta sequences from about 190 million T cells were reported. In an earlier analysis of a few hundred of the donors, high-throughput TCR beta sequencing was used to judge whether each TCR beta V gene segment behaved as functional or pseudogenic. An early release covering just under 650 HLA-typed donors comprised 250 to 350 gigabases of sequencing data and around 86 million unique TCR sequences. The number of donors typed differed by locus, with about 629-640 for A, B, C, DRB1 and DQB1, 522 for DQA1, 606 for DPA1, and under 490 for DPB1. In addition to the first cohort of 666 subjects, a separate validation cohort of over 90 different subjects was used. All discovery cohort repertoires had been generated on a single sequencing platform. Four or five DR-DQ haplotypes were handled as single units for association and clustering because linkage in the cohort was strong. HLA typing included class I and class II loci at four-digit resolution. In a later genetic analysis, genome-wide SNP genotypes for 398 of the 666 donors were used, and that subset was treated as a discovery cohort. A later analysis re-examined previously published TCR beta repertoires from about 670 donors and added high-resolution HLA genotyping to investigate patterns of TCR occurrence. Using immunosequencing, the study profiled T cell repertoires from approximately 700 subjects and related those repertoires to cytomegalovirus serostatus. The genetic ancestry cluster associated with self-reported Caucasian donors included roughly four fifths of the 398 genotyped donors. Alongside the repertoire data, information on donor age, sex, ethnicity and CMV serostatus was compiled. Across 398 genotyped donors of the cohort, an average of roughly 250,000 unique TCR beta nucleotide sequences per donor were sequenced, and 15% to 20% of those sequences were non-productive. The study aimed to test whether signatures of past pathogen exposure could be identified by cataloging public T cell receptors. Rather than drawing on any new phenotypic data, the later analysis identified candidate immune exposures from TCR beta sequences and the way those sequences occurred across donors. To predict cytomegalovirus infection status, the study combined high-throughput TCR immunosequencing, statistical association of individual TCRs with disease status, and machine learning.

The paper as a whole reports these results and caveats: A later analysis found that HLA-associated TCR beta chains were more clonally expanded and had lower generation probabilities than equally common non-associated chains. The cohort was sequenced for TCR beta chains only, and without alpha or paired-chain data the features that could be detected were limited. Linkage disequilibrium might explain the correlated functional status among segregating V segments, but an unknown experimental factor could not be excluded. According to the authors, the approach could potentially be generalized to other disease states and immunological phenotypes. Because some donors lacked HLA typing at each locus, the association tests relied only on the typed subset. A further reported finding was that TCR beta sequences accurately predicted the HLA-A and HLA-B alleles for most subjects in the first cohort. In a later analysis, TCR association rates were found to vary across HLA loci, with the most associated TCRs seen for DRB1 alleles and the fewest for HLA-C alleles. In a later analysis, some 18,000 TCR beta sequences were associated with specific HLA alleles at a false discovery rate of 0.05. For the cohort, immune exposure information was limited to CMV serostatus. Because the 87-base-pair reads could not distinguish some IMGT-functional V segments, including TRBV6-2 and TRBV6-3, those segments were excluded. An association between a missense DCLRE1C variant and V-gene and J-gene trimming of TCR beta chains was found in a later genetic analysis and replicated in an independent cohort. A later analysis found that most CMV-associated TCR beta chains appeared HLA-restricted, with HLA associations seemingly driven largely by CMV exposure. Sequencing depth was assumed to be roughly uniform across donors in the presence/absence analyses, though that assumption may not hold. The study gave a list of under 200 TCR beta chains associated with cytomegalovirus. Most TCR sequences were observed very rarely across donors, whereas some public TCRs were present in many individuals. According to a later genetic analysis, donors in an Asian-associated ancestry cluster had fewer N-insertions in productive TCRs than the approximately 650-donor mean. A cluster of highly shared sequence variants was judged likely to represent a technical artifact of the sequencing pipeline. Approximately 16 rarely observed V segments, including chromosome 9 orphons, were excluded from the earlier analysis of about 610 of the donors because counts were too low. The classifier was reported to diagnose cytomegalovirus status with high specificity and sensitivity in both the original cohort and the validation cohort. In a later analysis, several top co-occurrence clusters were reported to appear linked to parvovirus B19, influenza, CMV and Epstein-Barr virus. Broadly in line with IMGT annotations, most TCR beta V segments showed up in productive rearrangements about 87% or about 30% of the time in an earlier analysis of 587 of the donors. In vitro tests confirmed that a few of the cytomegalovirus-associated TCR beta chains recognize cytomegalovirus antigens. Strong co-occurrence of HLA alleles, especially DR and DQ, made assigning TCR associations to individual alleles difficult.

The sequence is built from TRBV10-3 and TRBJ2-5, and TRBD1 matches 7 of the central bases. The DNA end is more similar to TRBJ2-7, so the J call may be wrong. This TCR was recovered from a woman aged 18-29 years in good health and CMV-seropositive. Sequenced: PBMCs. The DNA reads as follows: TGTGCCATCACACAGGGGCAATCCTACGAGCAGTACTTC. Its product reads: CAITQGQSYEQYF.